This TCR beta chain derives from a study of T cell changes during pregnancy in multiple sclerosis. TCRdb's copy holds only in-frame clones and misses some; the assay was immunoSEQ multiplex PCR. The repertoire holds approximately 110,000 clones, roughly nine tenths seen once, with 3.5% in the top ten. The origin of this receptor is a female donor with multiple sclerosis, enrolled in a pregnancy study. The specimen was peripheral blood, collected after pregnancy.

This chain's CDR3 is CAVRTETYGYTF. Written as DNA, the CDR3 is TGTGCCGTCCGGACAGAGACCTATGGCTACACCTTC. The V and J genes are TRBV19 and TRBJ1-2, with D tentatively TRBD1 (6 bases). CDR1 and CDR2 from the germline V gene are LNHDA and SQIVND (reference sequence). With 11 bases removed from V and 4 bases from J, the gap between germline ends came to 14 bases. CDR3 length equals 12 residues.